Each of the 25 T cell receptor beta chains below was sequenced from the same sample in a study of cytomegalovirus exposure and HLA in healthy donors (dated by TCRdb to 2016 to 2017). The library was prepared using the immunoSEQ multiplex PCR assay. Held by TCRdb, this immuneACCESS table contains in-frame sequences only and omits some clones. Under half of the omission traces to an unresolved V gene where checked; the cause of the rest is unknown. The sample profile shows fewer than 120,000 clones; over 85% of them were found once. Of the sample, about 2% is held by the ten largest clones. The sequenced sample was PBMCs. The source is a woman younger than 35 in good health and CMV-seronegative.

J is TRBJ2-2 and V is TRBV15; TRBD1 aligns across 8 bases. The V segment lost 1 base and the J segment 5 bases; nucleotides outside the gene matches: 15. The CDR3 contains 19 residues. The germline gives CDR1 LNHNV, CDR2 YYDKDF (reference sequence). The CDR3 DNA sequence: TGTGCCACCAGCAGAGCTGGGACAGGCCGCGCTACGAGGACCGGGGAGCTGTTTTTT. This codes for CATSRAGTGRATRTGELFF. Combining the CDR3 with reference TRBV15 and TRBJ2-2 gives the whole variable domain DAMVIQNPRYQVTQFGKPVTLSCSQTLNHNVMYWYQQKSSQAPKLLFHYYDKDFNNEADTPDNFQSRRPNTSFCFLDIRSPGLGDTAMYLCATSRAGTGRATRTGELFFGEGSRLTVL.

This clone was detected only a few times. The chain uses TRBV7-8 and TRBJ1-1; perhaps TRBD1 as D (5 bases). Germline CDR1 reads SGHVS; CDR2 reads FQNEAQ. There are 14 residues in the CDR3. Trimming removed 3 bases from V and 1 base from J, with 9 bases in between. The CDR3: CASSFQGSNTEAFF. The CDR3 region has the DNA TGTGCCAGCAGCTTCCAGGGATCGAACACTGAAGCTTTCTTT.

The CDR3 region has the DNA TGTGCCAGCAGTTCTGCGCCTTTGAATGAAGCTTTCTTT. It yields the protein CASSSAPLNEAFF. The chain uses TRBV27 and TRBJ1-1; D remains unclear. The CDR3 extends over 13 amino acids. Germline V gives CDR1 MNHEY, CDR2 SMNVEV (reference sequence). V was pared by 4 bases and J by 7 bases, with 13 bases between.

The chain is built from TRBV10-3 and TRBJ2-5, with TRBD2 as a possible D gene (6 bases). The length of the CDR3 is 13 residues. Germline lookup yields CDR1 ENHRY and CDR2 SYGVKD. V was pared by 0 bases and J by 4 bases, with 6 bases between. The CDR3 loop reads CAISESGGETQYF. CDR3 in DNA: TGTGCCATCAGTGAGTCGGGGGGAGAGACCCAGTACTTC.

The genes are TRBV11-2 and TRBJ2-1; TRBD2 is a possible D gene (6 bases). CDR1 is SGHAT and CDR2 is FQNNGV in the germline V gene. The V and J ends lost 1 base and 2 bases respectively, with 9 bases between them. This CDR3 spans 15 amino acids. The CDR3 spells CASSLGREAYNEQFF. The CDR3 DNA sequence: TGTGCCAGCAGCTTAGGGCGGGAAGCCTACAATGAGCAGTTCTTC.

DNA of the CDR3: TGTGCCAGCAGCGTAGGGGGCAACCTGAACACTGAAGCTTTCTTT. It specifies CASSVGGNLNTEAFF. The chain has TRBV9 and TRBJ1-1, with D tentatively TRBD1 (5 bases). Trimming cost V 0 bases and J 0 bases, with 9 bases left between them. The CDR3 is 15 amino acids. Germline CDR1 SGDLS, CDR2 YYNGEE.

This chain uses TRBV11-2 with TRBJ2-2; 9 nucleotides align to TRBD2. There are 17 residues in the CDR3. Germline CDR1 is SGHAT and CDR2 is FQNNGV. The ends lost 4 bases at V and 4 bases at J; junction bases unmatched: 10. The CDR3 DNA reads as TGTGCCAGCAGCTCCCCCGAGGCGGGGGGGATCACCGGGGAGCTGTTTTTT. Translating it yields CASSSPEAGGITGELFF. Using reference TRBV11-2 and TRBJ2-2 for the parts outside the CDR3, the full variable domain is EAGVAQSPRYKIIEKRQSVAFWCNPISGHATLYWYQQILGQGPKLLIQFQNNGVVDDSQLPKDRFSAERLKGVDSTLKIQPAKLEDSAVYLCASSSPEAGGITGELFFGEGSRLTVL.

This chain joins TRBV5-1 and TRBJ2-2, with 10 nucleotides matching TRBD2. The length of the CDR3 is 16 residues. Germline trimming cut 2 bases from V and 1 base from J; bases unmatched to any gene: 2. Germline lookup yields CDR1 SGHRS and CDR2 YFSETQ. The CDR3 reads CASSFIAGGNTGELFF. The CDR3 DNA follows: TGCGCCAGCAGCTTCATAGCGGGGGGGAACACCGGGGAGCTGTTTTTT.

The chain uses TRBV25-1 and TRBJ1-2, with D maybe TRBD1 (5 bases). Trimming took off 1 base at V and 1 base at J, with 10 bases between the two ends. The length of the CDR3 is 15 residues. Germline CDR1 reads MGHDK; CDR2 reads SYGVNS. CDR3 sequence reads: CASSESGQGNYGYTF. CDR3 sequence (DNA): TGTGCCAGCAGTGAATCGGGCCAGGGTAACTATGGCTACACCTTC.

J is TRBJ1-1 and V is TRBV5-1; no clear D. The CDR3 covers 15 residues. V gave up 0 bases and J gave up 4 bases, with 13 bases separating them. Per the germline V gene, CDR1 is SGHRS and CDR2 is YFSETQ. DNA of the CDR3: TGCGCCAGCAGCTTGGGACGCCCGACGGGCACTGAAGCTTTCTTT. As protein: CASSLGRPTGTEAFF.

The chain links TRBV7-9 to TRBJ2-7; 11 bases match TRBD2. There are 17 residues in the CDR3. Germline CDR1 SEHNR, CDR2 FQNEAQ (reference sequence). Germline trimming cut 5 bases from V and 0 bases from J; bases unmatched to any gene: 9. The CDR3 loop is CASSTQLAGDNSYEQYF. The CDR3 nucleotides read TGTGCCAGCAGCACCCAACTAGCGGGGGACAACTCCTACGAGCAGTACTTC.

The chain uses TRBV28 and TRBJ2-7; D gene uncertain. The V and J ends lost 3 bases and 4 bases respectively, with 13 bases between them. This CDR3 has 14 amino acids. Looked up from germline, CDR1 is MDHEN and CDR2 is SYDVKM. CDR3 in DNA: TGTGCCAGCAGTTTGTCGTCATACACGTACGAGCAGTACTTC. Translating gives CASSLSSYTYEQYF.

The rearrangement links TRBV11-2 to TRBJ2-7, with 9 bases lining up with TRBD2. The V gene's germline CDR1 is SGHAT and CDR2 FQNNGV. The CDR3 spans 16 residues. V dropped 0 bases and J dropped 2; count of bases not matched to a gene: 5. The CDR3 coding sequence is TGTGCCAGCAGCTTAGACGCCGGGACTAGCACCTACGAGCAGTACTTC. This codes for CASSLDAGTSTYEQYF.

This clone was observed a single time. The chain combines TRBV10-1 with TRBJ1-2; no firm D call. Germline CDR1 and CDR2: WNHNN and SYGVQD (reference sequence). This CDR3 is built from 13 residues. Trimming shortened V by 1 base and J by 4 bases, and 7 bases separated the two germline ends. The CDR3, as DNA: TGCGCCAGCAGTGAGTGGCAGCGCTATGGCTACACCTTC. It codes for CASSEWQRYGYTF.

V gene TRBV9 combines with J gene TRBJ1-1, with 7 positions matching TRBD1. Losses at the gene ends were 3 bases for V and 0 bases for J; bases not matched to a gene: 5. The length of the CDR3 is 15 residues. The V gene's germline CDR1 is SGDLS and CDR2 YYNGEE. The CDR3 DNA is TGTGCCAGCAGCGGGGCCGGGACAGTGAACACTGAAGCTTTCTTT. As protein: CASSGAGTVNTEAFF.

This chain connects TRBV11-3 to TRBJ2-1; 9 bases align to TRBD2. This CDR3 is 17 amino acids long. The J segment lost 0 bases and the V segment lost 4 bases, leaving 7 bases of the junction unmatched. Germline assignment: CDR1 SGHNT and CDR2 YENEEA. CDR3 in amino acids: CASSSSGSGSSYNEQFF. CDR3 sequence (DNA): TGTGCCAGCAGCTCGAGCGGTAGCGGGAGCTCCTACAATGAGCAGTTCTTC.

This clone was seen just once. CDR3 in amino acids: CASSLLSPLTDTQYF. The CDR3 DNA is TGTGCCAGCAGTTTATTAAGCCCCCTCACAGATACGCAGTATTTT. The rearrangement links TRBV28 to TRBJ2-3; no definite D call. CDR1 is MDHEN, CDR2 SYDVKM, per germline. V lost 1 base and J 2 bases, leaving 10 bases between the germline ends. CDR3 length: 15 amino acids.

The chain joins TRBV10-1 to TRBJ1-5; D remains ambiguous. CDR3 size: 16 residues. Germline-derived CDR1 and CDR2 are WNHNN and SYGVQD (reference sequence). The ends were cut back, 2 bases at V and 1 base at J, with 12 bases in the middle. The CDR3 reads CASSEPGLISNQPQHF. CDR3 nucleotides: TGCGCCAGCAGTGAGCCCGGACTTATAAGCAATCAGCCCCAGCATTTT.

The chain has TRBV5-1 and TRBJ2-1; 7 nucleotides align to TRBD1. With 3 bases clipped from V and 5 bases from J, the junction kept 2 bases outside the gene matches. The CDR3 has 13 amino acids. The germline V gene encodes CDR1 SGHRS and CDR2 YFSETQ. The DNA of the CDR3 is TGCGCCAGCAGCTCCGGGACAGACAATGAGCAGTTCTTC. Translated: CASSSGTDNEQFF.

As for this clone: The sample contains more than one DNA sequence encoding this CDR3. The chain links TRBV5-1 to TRBJ2-5; D is unresolved. The V gene lost 5 bases and the J gene lost 2 bases, with 7 bases spanning the gap. The CDR3 totals 12 residues. Germline loops: CDR1 SGHRS, CDR2 YFSETQ. The CDR3: CASREQQETQYF. CDR3 DNA: TGCGCCAGCAGGGAACAGCAAGAGACCCAGTACTTC. The complete variable domain, with remaining parts taken from reference TRBV5-1 and TRBJ2-5, reads KAGVTQTPRYLIKTRGQQVTLSCSPISGHRSVSWYQQTPGQGLQFLFEYFSETQRNKGNFPGRFSGRQFSNSRSEMNVSTLELGDSALYLCASREQQETQYFGPGTRLLVL.

The chain carries TRBV6-5 and TRBJ2-7; weak D call: TRBD1 (5 bases). The CDR3 covers 15 residues. The V end lost 2 bases, the J end lost 2 bases, and 13 bases lay between the germline ends. The germline V gene has CDR1 MNHEY and CDR2 SVGAGI. The chain's CDR3 is CASSYGQGGPYEQYF. CDR3 bases: TGTGCCAGCAGTTACGGGCAGGGTGGACCCTACGAGCAGTACTTC.

This clone was observed once. V is TRBV6-1 and J is TRBJ2-7, with D perhaps TRBD1 (5 bases). In germline, CDR1 is MNHNS, CDR2 SASEGT. The CDR3 is 14 residues long. Trimming took off 3 bases at V and 1 base at J, with 10 bases between the two ends. The CDR3 DNA reads TGTGCCAGCAGTGAGACAGACTTTTCCTACGAGCAGTACTTC. Its translation: CASSETDFSYEQYF.

This clone showed up just once. The chain recombines TRBV25-1 with TRBJ2-1, with TRBD2 as a possible D gene (5 bases). The germline CDR1 and CDR2 sequences are MGHDK and SYGVNS. The CDR3 runs to 14 residues. V was cut by 4 bases and J by 6 bases, with 13 bases left in between. The CDR3 reads CASSAPGTSNEQFF. The DNA of the CDR3 is TGTGCCAGCAGTGCTCCGGGAACAAGCAATGAGCAGTTCTTC.

The chain recombines TRBV4-1 with TRBJ1-3; no clear D. Germline V gene data show CDR1 as MGHRA and CDR2 as YSYEKL. With 0 bases removed from V and 3 bases from J, the gap between germline ends came to 15 bases. CDR3 size: 17 residues. Here the CDR3 DNA reads TGCGCCAGCAGCCAAGATGGAGGCCCGAGAGGTGGAAACACCATATATTTT. This codes for CASSQDGGPRGGNTIYF.

The chain carries TRBV6-1 and TRBJ1-1; the D is unclear. Germline CDR1 reads MNHNS; CDR2 reads SASEGT. The CDR3 spans 15 residues. Trimming cost V 8 bases and J 5 bases, with 21 bases left between them. In DNA, the CDR3 is TGTGCCAGCTCCTTAGACCTTCCGGGAGGGACTGAAGCTTTCTTT. Protein sequence: CASSLDLPGGTEAFF.